This TCR beta chain was captured by sequencing in a study of shared clonotypes between healthy human individuals. Regarding the study as a whole: The sharing of approximately 4.6% of naive CD4 clonotypes was seen across several donors. Sequencing of the sorted subsets was shown by rarefaction to be incomplete despite large depth.

Per the original methods: In the immunoSEQ data, sequences were junction-only and lacked quality scores, so filtering differed. Here immunoSEQ multiplex PCR was the method, and the copy in TCRdb shows in-frame clones only, minus some. For V, J and clone size, that table is used; D and trimming come from the DNA. The sample holds 2 million to 2.5 million clones; approximately 94% are singletons and the top ten take more than 0.1%. Negatively enriched CD4+ T cells were divided by CD45RA into naive and memory. A note on this clone: Its antigen is currently unknown.

Looked up from germline, CDR1 is SGHAT and CDR2 is FQNNGV. This CDR3 contains 14 residues. Trimming took off 5 bases at V and 3 bases at J, with 12 bases between the two ends. V and J are TRBV11-2 and TRBJ2-3; possibly TRBD2 for D (6 bases). Sequencing was performed on naive CD4+ T cells sorted from blood. Described subset: CD45RA+ positively selected. The receptor was derived from a young man in good health. The CDR3 spells CASSTEGLTDTQYF. DNA of the CDR3: TGTGCCAGCAGCACAGAGGGACTGACAGATACGCAGTATTTT. Full variable domain (rest looked up from reference TRBV11-2 and TRBJ2-3): EAGVAQSPRYKIIEKRQSVAFWCNPISGHATLYWYQQILGQGPKLLIQFQNNGVVDDSQLPKDRFSAERLKGVDSTLKIQPAKLEDSAVYLCASSTEGLTDTQYFGPGTRLTVL.